The T cell receptor beta chain under discussion was sequenced for a study of cytomegalovirus exposure and HLA in healthy donors. About the study: Earlier results showed 90 million to 120 million unique TCR beta sequences derived from about 179 million T cells. Study-level findings and limits: Beyond CMV serostatus, there was no information to go on about immune exposure. Sequencing artifact likely explains a cluster of highly shared sequence variants. In an earlier analysis, in 540 or so donors, most V segments appeared productive either ~87% or ~30% of the time.

V was shortened by 6 bases and J by 0 bases, with 11 bases between the two germline ends. Germline lookup yields CDR1 MNHEY and CDR2 SVGAGI. The CDR3 runs to 14 residues. Vbeta (60) and Jbeta (13) primers were used in the PCR. Clones were sequenced by immunoSEQ multiplex PCR, and TCRdb holds only the in-frame ones, with some missing. The table shows around 130,000 clones, with 77% occurring only once. On this clone: Antigen: not known.

J is TRBJ1-1 and V is TRBV6-5, with a tentative D call TRBD1 (5 bases). Sequencing was done on a sample of PBMCs. The clonotype was recovered from a man between 18 and 35 years old in good health and CMV-seropositive. The CDR3 DNA follows: TGTGCCAGCAGCTCCCAGGGCATGAACACTGAAGCTTTCTTT. Amino acids: CASSSQGMNTEAFF.